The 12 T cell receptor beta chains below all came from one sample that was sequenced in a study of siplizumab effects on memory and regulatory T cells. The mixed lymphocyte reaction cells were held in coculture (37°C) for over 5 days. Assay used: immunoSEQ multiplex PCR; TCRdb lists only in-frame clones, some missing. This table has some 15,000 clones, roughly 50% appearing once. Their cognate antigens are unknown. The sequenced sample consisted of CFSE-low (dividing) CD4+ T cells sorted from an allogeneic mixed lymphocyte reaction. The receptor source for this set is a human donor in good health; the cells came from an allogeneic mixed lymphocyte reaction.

CDR3 in DNA: TGTGCCACCCGCCGCGAAGAGACCCAGTACTTC. Amino acid sequence: CATRREETQYF. J is TRBJ2-5 and V is TRBV10-3; D unclear. Trimming pared 10 bases from V and 3 bases from J, leaving 9 bases between. The CDR3 sequence is 11 residues long. CDR1 ENHRY and CDR2 SYGVKD come from the germline V gene.

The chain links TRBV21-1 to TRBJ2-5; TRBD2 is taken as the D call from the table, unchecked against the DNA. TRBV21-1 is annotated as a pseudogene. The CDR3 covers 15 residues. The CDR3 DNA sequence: TGTGCCAGCAGCACCCGGGACTACACCCAAGAGACCCAGTACTTC. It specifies CASSTRDYTQETQYF.

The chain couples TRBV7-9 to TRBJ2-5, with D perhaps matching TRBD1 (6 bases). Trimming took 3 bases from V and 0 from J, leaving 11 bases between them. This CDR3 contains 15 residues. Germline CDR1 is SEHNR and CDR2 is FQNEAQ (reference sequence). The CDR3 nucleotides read TGTGCCAGCAGCTTTGGACAGAGGTACCAAGAGACCCAGTACTTC. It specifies CASSFGQRYQETQYF. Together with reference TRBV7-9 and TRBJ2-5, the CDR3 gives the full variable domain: DTGVSQNPRHKITKRGQNVTFRCDPISEHNRLYWYRQTLGQGPEFLTYFQNEAQLEKSRLLSDRFSAERPKGSFSTLEIQRTEQGDSAMYLCASSFGQRYQETQYFGPGTRLLVL.

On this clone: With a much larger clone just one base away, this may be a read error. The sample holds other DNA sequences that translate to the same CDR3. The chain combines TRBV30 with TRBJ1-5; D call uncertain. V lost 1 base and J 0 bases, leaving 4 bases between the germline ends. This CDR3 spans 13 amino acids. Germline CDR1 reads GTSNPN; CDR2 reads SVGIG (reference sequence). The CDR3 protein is CAWSADSNQPQHF. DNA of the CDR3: TGTGCCTGGAGTGCTGATAGCAATCAGCCCCAGCATTTT.

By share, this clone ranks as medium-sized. CDR3 coding DNA: TGTGCCAGCAGCAGGGGGGACTATGGCTACACCTTC. Translating gives CASSRGDYGYTF. The chain recombines TRBV9 with TRBJ1-2, with a tentative D call TRBD1 (6 bases). CDR3 length equals 12 residues. The V gene lost 4 bases and the J gene lost 3 bases, with 7 bases spanning the gap. CDR1 is SGDLS and CDR2 is YYNGEE in the germline V gene.

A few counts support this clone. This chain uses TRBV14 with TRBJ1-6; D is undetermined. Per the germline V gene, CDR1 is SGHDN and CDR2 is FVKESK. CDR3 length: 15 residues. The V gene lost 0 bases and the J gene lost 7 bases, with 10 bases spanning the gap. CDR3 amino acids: CASSQDGRRNSPLHF. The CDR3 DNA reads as TGTGCCAGCAGCCAAGATGGGCGGAGAAATTCACCCCTCCACTTT.

The CDR3 region is CASSVGLAGSSYNEQFF. As DNA, the CDR3 is TGTGCCAGCAGCGTAGGACTAGCGGGGAGCTCCTACAATGAGCAGTTCTTC. This chain connects TRBV9 to TRBJ2-1, with TRBD2 identical over 11 bases. V gave up 0 bases and J gave up 0 bases; unmatched junction bases: 2. This CDR3 contains 17 residues. The germline gives CDR1 SGDLS, CDR2 YYNGEE.

The CDR3 sequence is CASSPQQGAANEKLFF. DNA for the CDR3: TGTGCCAGCTCACCACAACAGGGGGCAGCTAATGAAAAACTGTTTTTT. V usage is TRBV18 and J usage is TRBJ1-4, with 9 bases fitting TRBD1. Germline CDR1 and CDR2: KGHSH and LQKENI. V shed 1 base and J 3 bases; nucleotides not matched to a gene: 3. The CDR3 extends over 16 amino acids.

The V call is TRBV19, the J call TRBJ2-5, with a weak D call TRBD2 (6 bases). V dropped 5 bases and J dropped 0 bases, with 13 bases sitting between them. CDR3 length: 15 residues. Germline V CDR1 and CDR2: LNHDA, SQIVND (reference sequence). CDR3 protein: CASSPSSANQETQYF. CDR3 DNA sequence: TGTGCCAGTAGTCCCTCTAGCGCCAACCAAGAGACCCAGTACTTC.

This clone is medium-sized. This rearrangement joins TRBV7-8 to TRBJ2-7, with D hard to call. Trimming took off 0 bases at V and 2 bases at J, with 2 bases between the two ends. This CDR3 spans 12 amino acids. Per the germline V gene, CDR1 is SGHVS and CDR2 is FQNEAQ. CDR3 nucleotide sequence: TGTGCCAGCAGCTTAGCACCCTACGAGCAGTACTTC. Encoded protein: CASSLAPYEQYF. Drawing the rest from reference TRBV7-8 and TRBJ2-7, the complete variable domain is GAGVSQSPRYKVAKRGQDVALRCDPISGHVSLFWYQQALGQGPEFLTYFQNEAQLDKSGLPSDRFFAERPEGSVSTLKIQRTQQEDSAVYLCASSLAPYEQYFGPGTRLTVT.

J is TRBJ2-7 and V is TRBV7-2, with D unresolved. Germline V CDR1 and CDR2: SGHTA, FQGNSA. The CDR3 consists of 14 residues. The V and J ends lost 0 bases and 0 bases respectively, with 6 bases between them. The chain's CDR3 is CASSLAQYSYEQYF. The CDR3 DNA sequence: TGTGCCAGCAGCTTAGCACAATACTCCTACGAGCAGTACTTC. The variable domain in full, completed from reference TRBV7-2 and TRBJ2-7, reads GAGVSQSPSNKVTEKGKDVELRCDPISGHTALYWYRQSLGQGLEFLIYFQGNSAPDKSGLPSDRFSAERTGGSVSTLTIQRTQQEDSAVYLCASSLAQYSYEQYFGPGTRLTVT.

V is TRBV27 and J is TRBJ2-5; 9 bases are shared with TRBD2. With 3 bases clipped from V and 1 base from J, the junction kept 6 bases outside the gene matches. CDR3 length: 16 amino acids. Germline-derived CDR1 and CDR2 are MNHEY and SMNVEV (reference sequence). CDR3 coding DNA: TGTGCCAGCAGTTTCAGGGCAGCGGGGGGCCAAGAGACCCAGTACTTC. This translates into CASSFRAAGGQETQYF.